This T cell receptor beta chain emerged from a study of tumor-infiltrating lymphocytes in primary liver carcinoma. Study observations and caveats: Among the pair types, tumor region pairs showed more overlap than tumor-adjacent and tumor-blood pairs.

As regards this clonotype: Its specificity is not known. An end of the junction differs from the germline gene, which may be a read error.

Investigators took RNA and DNA out together from about 19-30 mg of unsorted bulk tissue. Chronic HBV infection was present in the patients, who were treatment-naive. A primer in the constant region served to generate TCR beta cDNA from approximately 500 ng of total RNA. Three-round nested multiplex PCR performed with slightly modified ARM-PCR produced the TCR beta libraries. Researchers ran the first two PCR rounds for roughly 10 cycles each with TRBV1-TRBV30 forward primers and a C-beta reverse primer. TCRdb reanalysed the multiplex PCR reads using MiXCR and keeps one entry per CDR3 protein. The sample lists tens of thousands of distinct CDR3 sequences, roughly 70% occurring once. This CDR3 is 16 amino acids long. In germline, CDR1 is LGHNA, CDR2 YNFKEQ.

This receptor was taken from a woman between 25 and 40 years old with primary liver carcinoma and hepatitis B virus infection. V is TRBV4-2 and J is TRBJ2-2; D is possibly TRBD1 (7 bases). The material sequenced was liver tumor tissue from sampling region 3. Subset indicated: tumor region T3, left-lateral pole. The CDR3 protein is CASSQDEGQGGGELFF. The CDR3 bases are TGTGCCAGCAGCCAAGACGAGGGGCAAGGGGGCGGGGAGTTGTTTTTT.